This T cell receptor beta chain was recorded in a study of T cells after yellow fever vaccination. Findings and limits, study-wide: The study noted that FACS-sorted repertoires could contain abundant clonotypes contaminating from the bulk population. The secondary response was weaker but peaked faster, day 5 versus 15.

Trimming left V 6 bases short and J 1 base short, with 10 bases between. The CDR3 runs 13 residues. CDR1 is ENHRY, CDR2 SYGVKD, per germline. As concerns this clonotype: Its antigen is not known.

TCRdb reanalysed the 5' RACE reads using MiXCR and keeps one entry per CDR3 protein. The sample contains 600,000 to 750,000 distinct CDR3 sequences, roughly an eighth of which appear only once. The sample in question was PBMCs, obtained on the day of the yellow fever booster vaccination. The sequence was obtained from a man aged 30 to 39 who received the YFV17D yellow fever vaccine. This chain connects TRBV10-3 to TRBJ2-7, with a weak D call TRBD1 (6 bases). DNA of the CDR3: TGTGCCATCAGCGGACAGTCATCCTACGAGCAGTACTTC. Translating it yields CAISGQSSYEQYF.